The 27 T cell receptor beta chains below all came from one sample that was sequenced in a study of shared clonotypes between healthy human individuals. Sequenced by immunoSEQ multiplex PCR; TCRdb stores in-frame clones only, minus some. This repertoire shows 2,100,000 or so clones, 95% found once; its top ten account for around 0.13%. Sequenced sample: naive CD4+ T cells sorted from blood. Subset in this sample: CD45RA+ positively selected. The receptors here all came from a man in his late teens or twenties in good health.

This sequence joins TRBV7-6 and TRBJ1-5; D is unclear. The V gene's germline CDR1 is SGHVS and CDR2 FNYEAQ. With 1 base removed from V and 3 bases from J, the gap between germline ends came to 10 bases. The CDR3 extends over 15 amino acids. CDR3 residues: CASSLDAGYNQPQHF. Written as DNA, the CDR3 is TGTGCCAGCAGCTTAGATGCAGGCTACAATCAGCCCCAGCATTTT.

The CDR3 DNA follows: TGTGCCAGCAGTGAACCAGGGGGAGGCCCCTCTGGAAACACCATATATTTT. It yields the protein CASSEPGGGPSGNTIYF. The genes are TRBV25-1 and TRBJ1-3; 7 bases are shared with TRBD1. V gave up 2 bases and J gave up 0 bases; unmatched junction bases: 7. Germline CDR1 is MGHDK and CDR2 is SYGVNS. This CDR3 contains 17 residues.

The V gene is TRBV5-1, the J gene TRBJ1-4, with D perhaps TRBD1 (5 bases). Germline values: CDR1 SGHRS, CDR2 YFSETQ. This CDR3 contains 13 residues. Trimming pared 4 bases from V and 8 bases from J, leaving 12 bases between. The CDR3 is CASSGGGTEKLFF. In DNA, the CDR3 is TGCGCCAGCAGCGGGGGAGGGACCGAAAAACTGTTTTTT.

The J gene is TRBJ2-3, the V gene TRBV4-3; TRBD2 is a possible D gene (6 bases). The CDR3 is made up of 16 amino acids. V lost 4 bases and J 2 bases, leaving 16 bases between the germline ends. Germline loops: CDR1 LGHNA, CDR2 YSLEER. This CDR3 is CASSPVRGRVTDTQYF. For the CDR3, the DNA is TGCGCCAGCAGCCCCGTCCGGGGGAGAGTCACAGATACGCAGTATTTT.

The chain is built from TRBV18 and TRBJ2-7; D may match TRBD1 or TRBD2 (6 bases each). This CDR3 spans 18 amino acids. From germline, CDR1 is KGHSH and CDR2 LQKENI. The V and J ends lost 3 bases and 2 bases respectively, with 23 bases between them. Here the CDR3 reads CASSPKSSNREAPYEQYF. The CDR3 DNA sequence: TGTGCCAGCTCACCCAAGTCTTCTAACAGGGAGGCTCCCTACGAGCAGTACTTC.

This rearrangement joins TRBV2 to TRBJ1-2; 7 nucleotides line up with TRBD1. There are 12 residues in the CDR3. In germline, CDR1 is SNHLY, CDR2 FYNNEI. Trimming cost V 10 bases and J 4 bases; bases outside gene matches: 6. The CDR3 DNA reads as TGTGCCACCCGGGGACAGTCCTATGGCTACACCTTC. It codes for CATRGQSYGYTF.

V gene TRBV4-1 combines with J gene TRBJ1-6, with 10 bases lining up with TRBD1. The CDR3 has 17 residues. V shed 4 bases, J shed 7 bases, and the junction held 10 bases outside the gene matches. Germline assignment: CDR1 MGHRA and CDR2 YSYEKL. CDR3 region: CASSPNSLTGGNSPLHF. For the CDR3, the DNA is TGCGCCAGCAGCCCTAATTCCTTGACAGGGGGCAATTCACCCCTCCACTTT.

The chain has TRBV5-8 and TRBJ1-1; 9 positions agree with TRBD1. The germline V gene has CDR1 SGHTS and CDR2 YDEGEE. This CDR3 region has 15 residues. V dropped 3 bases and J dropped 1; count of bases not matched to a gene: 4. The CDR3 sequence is CASSSYRGRNTEAFF. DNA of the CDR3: TGTGCCAGCAGCTCATACAGGGGGCGGAACACTGAAGCTTTCTTT.

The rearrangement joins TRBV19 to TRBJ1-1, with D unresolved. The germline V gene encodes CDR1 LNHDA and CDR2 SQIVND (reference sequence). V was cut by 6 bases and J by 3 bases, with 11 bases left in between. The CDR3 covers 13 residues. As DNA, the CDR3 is TGTGCCAGTAGAGGGCAGGTCGACACTGAAGCTTTCTTT. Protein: CASRGQVDTEAFF.

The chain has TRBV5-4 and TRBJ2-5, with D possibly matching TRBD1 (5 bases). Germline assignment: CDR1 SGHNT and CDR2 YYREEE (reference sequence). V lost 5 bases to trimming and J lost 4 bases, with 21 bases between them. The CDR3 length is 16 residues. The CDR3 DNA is TGTGCCAGCAGTTCCCTAGGACAAGGGATAGGAGAGACCCAGTACTTC. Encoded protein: CASSSLGQGIGETQYF.

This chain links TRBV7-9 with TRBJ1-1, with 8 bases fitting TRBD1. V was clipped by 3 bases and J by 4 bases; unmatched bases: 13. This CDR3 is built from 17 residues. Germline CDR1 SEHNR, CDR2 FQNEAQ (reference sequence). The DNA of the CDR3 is TGTGCCAGCAGCTTTATGCGTAAACAGGGGGTTAGCACTGAAGCTTTCTTT. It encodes CASSFMRKQGVSTEAFF.

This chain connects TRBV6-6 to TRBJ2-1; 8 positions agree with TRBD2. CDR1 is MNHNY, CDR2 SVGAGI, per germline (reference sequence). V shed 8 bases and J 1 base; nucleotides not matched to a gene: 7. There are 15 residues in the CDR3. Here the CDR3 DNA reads TGTGCCAGCTCGACGGGGGGGAAGTCCTACAATGAGCAGTTCTTC. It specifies CASSTGGKSYNEQFF.

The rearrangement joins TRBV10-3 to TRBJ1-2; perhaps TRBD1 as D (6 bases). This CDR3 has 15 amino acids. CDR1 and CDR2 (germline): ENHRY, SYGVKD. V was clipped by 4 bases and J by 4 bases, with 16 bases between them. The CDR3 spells CAISGLNRDLYGYTF. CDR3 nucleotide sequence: TGTGCCATCAGTGGCCTGAACAGGGATCTCTATGGCTACACCTTC.

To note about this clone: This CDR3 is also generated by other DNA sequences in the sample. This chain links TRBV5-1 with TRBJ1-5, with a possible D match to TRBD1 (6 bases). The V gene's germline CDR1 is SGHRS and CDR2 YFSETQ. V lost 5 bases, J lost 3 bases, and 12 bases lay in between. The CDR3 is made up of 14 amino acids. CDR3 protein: CASSSGQPNQPQHF. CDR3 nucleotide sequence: TGCGCCAGCAGTTCCGGACAGCCCAATCAGCCCCAGCATTTT.

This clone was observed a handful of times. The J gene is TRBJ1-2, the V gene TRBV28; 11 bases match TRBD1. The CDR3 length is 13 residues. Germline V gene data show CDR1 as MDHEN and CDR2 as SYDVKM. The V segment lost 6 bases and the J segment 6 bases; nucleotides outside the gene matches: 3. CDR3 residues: CASSSDRGHGYTF. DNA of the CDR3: TGTGCCAGCAGCTCGGACAGGGGGCATGGCTACACCTTC.

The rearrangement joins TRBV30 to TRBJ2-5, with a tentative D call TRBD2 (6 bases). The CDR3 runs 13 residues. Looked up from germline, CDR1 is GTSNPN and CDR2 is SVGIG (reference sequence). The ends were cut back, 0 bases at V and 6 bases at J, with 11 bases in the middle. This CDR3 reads CAWSVLEGKTQYF. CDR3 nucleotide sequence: TGTGCCTGGAGTGTCCTGGAGGGAAAGACCCAGTACTTC. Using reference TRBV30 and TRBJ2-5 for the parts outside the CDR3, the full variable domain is SQTIHQWPATLVQPVGSPLSLECTVEGTSNPNLYWYRQAAGRGLQLLFYSVGIGQISSEVPQNLSASRPQDRQFILSSKKLLLSDSGFYLCAWSVLEGKTQYFGPGTRLLVL.

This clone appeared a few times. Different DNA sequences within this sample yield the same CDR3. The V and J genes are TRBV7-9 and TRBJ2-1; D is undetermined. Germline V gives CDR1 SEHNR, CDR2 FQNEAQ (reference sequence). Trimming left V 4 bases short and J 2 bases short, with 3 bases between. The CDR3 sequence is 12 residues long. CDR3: CASSSTYNEQFF. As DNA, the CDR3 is TGTGCCAGCAGCTCCACCTACAATGAGCAGTTCTTC. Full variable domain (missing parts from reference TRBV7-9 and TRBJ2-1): DTGVSQNPRHKITKRGQNVTFRCDPISEHNRLYWYRQTLGQGPEFLTYFQNEAQLEKSRLLSDRFSAERPKGSFSTLEIQRTEQGDSAMYLCASSSTYNEQFFGPGTRLTVL.

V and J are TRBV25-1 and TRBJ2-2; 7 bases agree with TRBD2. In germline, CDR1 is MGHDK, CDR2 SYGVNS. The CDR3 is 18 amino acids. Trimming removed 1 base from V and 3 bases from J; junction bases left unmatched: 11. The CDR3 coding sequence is TGTGCCAGCAGTGAATTCGTAGGGGCGGGAGATGACACCGGGGAGCTGTTTTTT. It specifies CASSEFVGAGDDTGELFF. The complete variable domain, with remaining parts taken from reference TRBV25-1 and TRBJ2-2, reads EADIYQTPRYLVIGTGKKITLECSQTMGHDKMYWYQQDPGMELHLIHYSYGVNSTEKGDLSSESTVSRIRTEHFPLTLESARPSHTSQYLCASSEFVGAGDDTGELFFGEGSRLTVL.

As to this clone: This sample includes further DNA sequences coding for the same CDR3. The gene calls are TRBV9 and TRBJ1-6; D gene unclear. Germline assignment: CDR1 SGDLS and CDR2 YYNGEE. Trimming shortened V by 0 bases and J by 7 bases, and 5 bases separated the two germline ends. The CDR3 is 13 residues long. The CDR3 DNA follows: TGTGCCAGCAGCGTAGATGGGAATTCACCCCTCCACTTT. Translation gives CASSVDGNSPLHF.

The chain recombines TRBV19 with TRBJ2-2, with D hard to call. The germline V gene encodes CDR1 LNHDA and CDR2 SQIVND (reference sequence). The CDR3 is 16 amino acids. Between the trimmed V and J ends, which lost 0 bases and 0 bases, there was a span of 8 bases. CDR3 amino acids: CASSIDGPANTGELFF. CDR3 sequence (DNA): TGTGCCAGTAGTATAGATGGACCTGCGAACACCGGGGAGCTGTTTTTT.

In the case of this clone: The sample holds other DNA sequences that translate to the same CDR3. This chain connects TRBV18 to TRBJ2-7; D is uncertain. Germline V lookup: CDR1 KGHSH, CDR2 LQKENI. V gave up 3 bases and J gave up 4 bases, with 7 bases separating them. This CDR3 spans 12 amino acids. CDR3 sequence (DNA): TGTGCCAGCTCACCCTTTAGTTACGAGCAGTACTTC. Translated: CASSPFSYEQYF.

The CDR3 spells CASSESSENTEAFF. The CDR3 nucleotides read TGCGCCAGCAGTGAGTCGTCAGAGAACACTGAAGCTTTCTTT. This sequence joins TRBV10-2 and TRBJ1-1, with D unresolved. Germline lookup yields CDR1 WSHSY and CDR2 SAAADI. This CDR3 region has 14 residues. With 0 bases removed from V and 1 base from J, the gap between germline ends came to 6 bases.

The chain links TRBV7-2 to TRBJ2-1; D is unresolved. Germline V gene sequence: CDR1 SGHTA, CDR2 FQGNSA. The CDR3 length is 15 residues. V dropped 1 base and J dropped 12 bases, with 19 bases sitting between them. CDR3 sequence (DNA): TGTGCCAGCAGCTTAGAGGGTCTACCTTTAGGTGGGCAGTTCTTC. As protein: CASSLEGLPLGGQFF.

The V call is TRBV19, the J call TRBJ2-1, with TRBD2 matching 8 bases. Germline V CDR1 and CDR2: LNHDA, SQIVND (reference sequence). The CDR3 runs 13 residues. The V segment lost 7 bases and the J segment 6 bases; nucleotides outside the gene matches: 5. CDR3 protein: CASNLGTSNEQFF. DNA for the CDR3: TGTGCCAGTAACCTAGGGACTAGCAATGAGCAGTTCTTC.

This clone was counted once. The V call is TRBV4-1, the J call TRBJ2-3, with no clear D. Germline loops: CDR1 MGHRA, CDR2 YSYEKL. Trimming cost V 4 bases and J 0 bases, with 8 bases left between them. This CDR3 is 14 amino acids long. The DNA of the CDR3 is TGCGCCAGCAGCCTGCCTCCTAGCACAGATACGCAGTATTTT. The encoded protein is CASSLPPSTDTQYF.

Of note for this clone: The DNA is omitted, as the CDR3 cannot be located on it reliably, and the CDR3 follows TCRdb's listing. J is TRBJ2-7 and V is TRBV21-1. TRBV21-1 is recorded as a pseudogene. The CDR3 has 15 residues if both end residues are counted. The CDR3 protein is CASSYACDRPYEQYF.

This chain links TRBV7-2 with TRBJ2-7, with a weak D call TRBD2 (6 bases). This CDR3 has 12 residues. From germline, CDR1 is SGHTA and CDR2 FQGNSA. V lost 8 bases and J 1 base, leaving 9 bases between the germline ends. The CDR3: CASGTRSYEQYF. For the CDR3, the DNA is TGTGCCAGCGGGACTCGTTCCTACGAGCAGTACTTC.